This T cell receptor beta chain was captured in a study of T-cell reconstitution after alpha-beta-depleted transplantation in children. Trimming took off 0 bases at V and 9 bases at J, with 9 bases between the two ends. This CDR3 region has 13 residues. Germline values: CDR1 SGHRS, CDR2 YFSETQ. Unique molecular identifiers were built into the TCRbeta library. TCRdb re-called the PCR reads with MiXCR, one entry per CDR3 protein. This repertoire shows hundreds of thousands of distinct CDR3 sequences, approximately 16% found once; its top ten account for 1.1%. This specimen was PBMCs from the stem cell graft donor, taken from the stem cell graft. The receptor comes from a human donor who donated a stem cell graft to a child with acute myeloid leukemia. The J gene is TRBJ2-2, the V gene TRBV5-1, with a tentative D call TRBD1 (6 bases). The CDR3 bases are TGCGCCAGCAGCTTGGCAGGGGTCCGGGAGCTGTTTTTT. Protein: CASSLAGVRELFF.